This TCR beta chain was profiled in a study of Ad26.COV2.S vaccination and SARS-CoV-2 variants. Points from the study as a whole: Vaccine recipients had higher spike-specific TCR breadth than placebo recipients. Estimates derived from TCR breadth and depth analyses may have underestimated total T cell responses.

Remarks on this clone: Its specificity is unknown. Other nucleotide sequences from this sample produce the same CDR3.

Clones were read by immunoSEQ multiplex PCR, and TCRdb kept only the in-frame ones, dropping some. There are 150,000 to 200,000 clones in the sample; 87% occur only once, and 5.5% to 6% lies in the top ten. CDR1 LGHDT and CDR2 YNNKEL come from the germline V gene (reference sequence). The CDR3 runs 14 residues. Trimming stripped 1 base from V and 0 bases from J, with 7 bases between. The origin of this receptor is a human donor who had recovered from COVID-19. The sequencing here drew on peripheral blood, taken after recovery from COVID-19. The genes are TRBV3-1 (or the pseudogene TRBV3-2) and TRBJ2-7; unclear D gene. The CDR3 spells CASSQAGPSYEQYF. DNA of the CDR3: TGTGCCAGCAGCCAAGCAGGTCCCTCCTACGAGCAGTACTTC.